The 7 T cell receptor beta chains in this list originate from one sample, sequenced in a study of T-cell reconstitution after alpha-beta-depleted transplantation in children. Researchers prepared the TCRbeta library using unique molecular identifiers, the study reports. TCRdb ran MiXCR on the PCR reads and lists one entry per CDR3 protein. The sample lists about 72,000 distinct CDR3 sequences, 6% to 8.5% seen once, with more than 2.5% in the top ten. The sequencing used PBMCs from the stem cell graft donor, collected from the stem cell graft. The receptors derive from a human donor who donated a stem cell graft to a child with acute lymphoblastic leukemia.

Comment on this clonotype: A much larger clone is a single base away; this may be a read error. The chain links TRBV5-8 to TRBJ1-1; 7 bases fit TRBD1. V lost 6 bases, J lost 2 bases, and 16 bases stayed unmatched. The CDR3 spans 17 residues. CDR1 and CDR2 from the germline V gene are SGHTS and YDEGEE. The CDR3, as DNA: TGTGCCAGCACCCCACTGCCCCCCGGGACAGCCAACACTGAAGCTTTCTTT. It encodes CASTPLPPGTANTEAFF.

This clonotype was recorded at least ten times. This chain uses TRBV7-3 with TRBJ2-1; 8 bases are a match to TRBD2. Looked up from germline, CDR1 is SGHTA and CDR2 is FQGTGA. V was clipped by 5 bases and J by 7 bases; unmatched bases: 10. This CDR3 region has 15 residues. CDR3 protein: CASSPGAGGLNEQFF. In DNA, the CDR3 is TGTGCCAGCAGCCCCGGGGCGGGGGGTCTTAATGAGCAGTTCTTC.

This clonotype was seen ten or more times. The chain joins TRBV6-5 to TRBJ2-7, with 7 bases matching TRBD1. Germline V gene data show CDR1 as MNHEY and CDR2 as SVGAGI. This CDR3 is built from 14 residues. Trimming took 9 bases from V and 1 from J; bases not matched to a gene: 9. In nucleotides, the CDR3 is TGTGCCAGGAATGGGACAGCTATTTCCTACGAGCAGTACTTC. Its translation is CARNGTAISYEQYF.

A few counts support this clonotype. The chain has TRBV20-1 and TRBJ2-4; D tentatively reads TRBD1 or TRBD2 (5 bases each). This CDR3 region has 15 residues. V lost 0 bases and J lost 2, with 11 bases in between. In germline, CDR1 is DFQATT, CDR2 SNEGSKA (reference sequence). The CDR3 DNA reads TGCAGTGCTAGAGATAGGACGGGACCCAAAAACATTCAGTACTTC. It yields the protein CSARDRTGPKNIQYF.

This clonotype showed up many times. V is TRBV7-9 and J is TRBJ2-6; the D gene is possibly TRBD1 (6 bases). Germline V gene lookup returns CDR1 SEHNR and CDR2 FQNEAQ (reference sequence). The CDR3 consists of 19 residues. V lost 6 bases and J lost 0, with 21 bases in between. The CDR3 sequence: CASSLSPGHDSSGANVLTF. In nucleotides, the CDR3 is TGTGCCAGCAGTTTGTCGCCGGGACACGATAGCTCTGGGGCCAACGTCCTGACTTTC. Looking up the rest from reference TRBV7-9 and TRBJ2-6 gives the full variable domain: DTGVSQNPRHKITKRGQNVTFRCDPISEHNRLYWYRQTLGQGPEFLTYFQNEAQLEKSRLLSDRFSAERPKGSFSTLEIQRTEQGDSAMYLCASSLSPGHDSSGANVLTFGAGSRLTVL.

This clonotype was seen many times. The chain combines TRBV12-3 or TRBV12-4 with TRBJ2-7, with a weak D call TRBD2 (6 bases). The CDR3 is made up of 13 amino acids. V was clipped by 6 bases and J by 3 bases, with 12 bases between them. CDR3 amino acids: CASSRLGFYEQYF. Here the CDR3 DNA reads TGTGCCAGCAGCCGACTAGGGTTCTACGAGCAGTACTTC.

This clonotype was recorded at least ten times. The chain couples TRBV4-2 to TRBJ1-6, with 10 bases matching TRBD1. Trimming removed 0 bases from V and 10 bases from J; junction bases left unmatched: 3. CDR3 length: 15 amino acids. CDR1 and CDR2 (germline): LGHNA, YNFKEQ. The CDR3 protein is CASSQDPGQGSPLHF. The CDR3 DNA follows: TGTGCCAGCAGCCAAGATCCGGGACAGGGGTCACCCCTCCACTTT.